The clone carrying this T cell receptor (beta chain) occurred a few times. This entry belongs to a study of blood T cell repertoires in COVID-19. The CDR3 is 17 amino acids. Per germline, CDR1 SGHTA and CDR2 FQGNSA. Trimming cost V 4 bases and J 2 bases; bases outside gene matches: 6. Here immunoSEQ multiplex PCR was the method, and the copy in TCRdb shows in-frame clones only, minus some. This table has 210,000 or so clones, 70% to 90% appearing once. The genes are TRBV7-2 and TRBJ2-2; 11 bases map to TRBD2. Sequences were obtained from PBMCs or T cells enriched from blood (not recorded which). The clonotype was recovered from a woman in her thirties or forties with acute COVID-19. CDR3 protein: CASSSPTSGINTGELFF. The DNA for the CDR3 is TGTGCCAGCAGCTCACCGACTAGCGGGATCAACACCGGGGAGCTGTTTTTT.